The 18 T cell receptor beta chains below come from one sample, sequenced in a study of CD4 T cells in relation to SARS-CoV-2 and coronaviruses. Unexposed donor CD4+ T cells date from about 2011-2018, before the COVID-19 pandemic. The cells were cultured for around ten days before CD4+ T cells were isolated. Their antigens are not known. Method: immunoSEQ multiplex PCR; TCRdb's copy keeps in-frame clones and lacks some. The profile covers approximately 24,000 clones, with about 75% appearing a single time and roughly 12% taken by the ten largest. Sequenced input: CD4+ T cells from PBMCs, cultured in vitro. These receptors all stem from a human donor in good health.

The J gene is TRBJ2-5, the V gene TRBV6-1, with a tentative D call TRBD2 (6 bases). The CDR3 is 14 amino acids. Germline V lookup: CDR1 MNHNS, CDR2 SASEGT. V was trimmed by 1 base and J by 5 bases, leaving 11 bases between them. CDR3 coding DNA: TGTGCCAGCAGTGAAGGAGCAGGGAGGGAGACCCAGTACTTC. Amino acids: CASSEGAGRETQYF.

The rearrangement joins TRBV15 to TRBJ2-5, with D possibly matching TRBD2 (6 bases). Deletions cut 1 base from V and 1 base from J, with 13 bases between. This CDR3 spans 16 amino acids. The V gene's germline CDR1 is LNHNV and CDR2 YYDKDF (reference sequence). CDR3 loop: CATSRAPSGGQETQYF. The CDR3, as DNA: TGTGCCACCAGCAGAGCCCCTTCCGGGGGCCAAGAGACCCAGTACTTC.

This clone occurred once. The chain uses TRBV15 and TRBJ1-1; no firm D call. Germline assignment: CDR1 LNHNV and CDR2 YYDKDF (reference sequence). This CDR3 spans 14 amino acids. Deletions cut 3 bases from V and 0 bases from J, with 8 bases between. This chain's CDR3 is CATSSRLVNTEAFF. The CDR3, as DNA: TGTGCCACCAGCAGTCGATTGGTGAACACTGAAGCTTTCTTT.

The genes are TRBV5-1 and TRBJ2-5; no firm D call. The CDR3 has 13 residues. Germline assignment: CDR1 SGHRS and CDR2 YFSETQ. V was pared by 0 bases and J by 4 bases, with 7 bases between. The CDR3 region has the DNA TGCGCCAGCAGCTTGGAGCTCGGAGAGACCCAGTACTTC. Its translation is CASSLELGETQYF.

The V and J genes are TRBV7-2 and TRBJ2-2; a possible D gene is TRBD2 (6 bases). The V gene's germline CDR1 is SGHTA and CDR2 FQGNSA. The germline V and J ends were trimmed by 4 bases and 4 bases, with 10 bases remaining between them. The CDR3 is 14 residues long. CDR3 protein: CASSSGVGTGELFF. CDR3 nucleotides: TGTGCCAGCAGCTCGGGAGTTGGCACCGGGGAGCTGTTTTTT.

This chain joins TRBV19 and TRBJ1-5; 7 bases fit TRBD1. The CDR3 extends over 14 amino acids. J was trimmed by 6 bases and V by 6 bases; bases with no gene match: 8. CDR1 LNHDA and CDR2 SQIVND come from the germline V gene (reference sequence). CDR3 sequence: CASRLTGSVQPQHF. CDR3 DNA: TGTGCCAGTAGACTGACAGGGTCGGTTCAGCCCCAGCATTTT.

The V gene is TRBV4-2, the J gene TRBJ2-2; D is uncertain. CDR1 and CDR2 from the germline V gene are LGHNA and YNFKEQ. The V gene lost 0 bases and the J gene lost 2 bases, with 10 bases spanning the gap. The CDR3 extends over 16 amino acids. CDR3 sequence: CASSQDLHVNTGELFF. The CDR3 region has the DNA TGTGCCAGCAGCCAAGATCTGCACGTAAACACCGGGGAGCTGTTTTTT.

The rearrangement links TRBV15 to TRBJ2-5; TRBD1 is a possible D gene (6 bases). The CDR3 length is 16 residues. V was clipped by 0 bases and J by 5 bases, with 16 bases between them. The germline V gene has CDR1 LNHNV and CDR2 YYDKDF (reference sequence). For the CDR3, the DNA is TGTGCCACCAGCAGAGATCAACAGGGTGCCGGTGAGACCCAGTACTTC. Protein sequence: CATSRDQQGAGETQYF. Combining the CDR3 with reference TRBV15 and TRBJ2-5 gives the whole variable domain DAMVIQNPRYQVTQFGKPVTLSCSQTLNHNVMYWYQQKSSQAPKLLFHYYDKDFNNEADTPDNFQSRRPNTSFCFLDIRSPGLGDTAMYLCATSRDQQGAGETQYFGPGTRLLVL.

This clone has more than one count but fewer than ten. The chain is built from TRBV2 and TRBJ1-5; D is ambiguous. The germline V gene encodes CDR1 SNHLY and CDR2 FYNNEI. V was pared by 5 bases and J by 6 bases, with 14 bases between. The CDR3 is made up of 14 amino acids. This CDR3 is CASSNRHGGQPQHF. The CDR3 DNA sequence: TGTGCCAGCAGTAACCGGCACGGCGGTCAGCCCCAGCATTTT.

V is TRBV6-2 or TRBV6-3 and J is TRBJ2-7, with D maybe TRBD2 (6 bases). The CDR3 is 14 residues long. Trimming shortened V by 0 bases and J by 4 bases, and 10 bases separated the two germline ends. Looked up from germline, CDR1 is MNHEY and CDR2 is SVGEGT. CDR3 DNA: TGTGCCAGCAGTTACTCGGCAGGGAGGTACGAGCAGTACTTC. This encodes CASSYSAGRYEQYF.

This sequence joins TRBV29-1 and TRBJ2-7; 7 bases align to TRBD1. V shed 4 bases and J 7 bases; nucleotides not matched to a gene: 16. Germline values: CDR1 SQVTM, CDR2 ANQGSEA. This CDR3 has 15 residues. The CDR3 spells CSVVRLGQAEKEQYF. CDR3 bases: TGCAGCGTTGTGAGGCTTGGACAGGCTGAAAAAGAGCAGTACTTC.

The chain has TRBV30 and TRBJ1-1; D possibly corresponds to TRBD1 (5 bases). The CDR3 is 11 amino acids. V gave up 0 bases and J gave up 7 bases, with 6 bases separating them. Per the germline V gene, CDR1 is GTSNPN and CDR2 is SVGIG (reference sequence). The CDR3 bases are TGTGCCTGGAGTGTAGGGGTTGAAGCTTTCTTT. It yields the protein CAWSVGVEAFF.

The CDR3 loop is CASSPRPRQGTTNEKLFF. In nucleotides, the CDR3 is TGTGCCAGCTCACCACGTCCCCGCCAAGGGACAACTAATGAAAAACTGTTTTTT. The rearrangement uses TRBV18 and TRBJ1-4; no clear D gene. V was shortened by 1 base and J by 0 bases, with 15 bases between the two germline ends. The CDR3 sequence is 18 residues long. Germline assignment: CDR1 KGHSH and CDR2 LQKENI.

There are a few counts of this clone. CDR3 in DNA: TGTGCTAGTGGTTTGTACCTATACGAGCAGTACTTC. This sequence encodes CASGLYLYEQYF. The chain recombines TRBV12-5 with TRBJ2-7; D is unresolved. The V gene's germline CDR1 is LGHNT and CDR2 FRNRAP. V lost 2 bases and J 4 bases, leaving 6 bases between the germline ends. The CDR3 length is 12 residues.

The chain carries TRBV4-1 and TRBJ2-5; the D is unclear. CDR3 size: 14 residues. Deletions cut 0 bases from V and 2 bases from J, with 7 bases between. Germline assignment: CDR1 MGHRA and CDR2 YSYEKL. CDR3 nucleotide sequence: TGCGCCAGCAGCCAAGAGACTGCACAAGAGACCCAGTACTTC. It yields the protein CASSQETAQETQYF.

The genes are TRBV15 and TRBJ1-2; 7 nucleotides align to TRBD1. Germline CDR1 is LNHNV and CDR2 is YYDKDF (reference sequence). V gave up 5 bases and J gave up 2 bases; unmatched junction bases: 5. This CDR3 is 14 amino acids long. CDR3 sequence (DNA): TGTGCCACCAGCCTGAGGACAGGAAACTATGGCTACACCTTC. It encodes CATSLRTGNYGYTF. The entire variable domain, with the rest obtained from reference TRBV15 and TRBJ1-2, is as follows: DAMVIQNPRYQVTQFGKPVTLSCSQTLNHNVMYWYQQKSSQAPKLLFHYYDKDFNNEADTPDNFQSRRPNTSFCFLDIRSPGLGDTAMYLCATSLRTGNYGYTFGSGTRLTVV.

The chain carries TRBV3-1 (or the pseudogene TRBV3-2) and TRBJ2-1, with 7 bases lining up with TRBD2. Germline lookup yields CDR1 LGHDT and CDR2 YNNKEL (reference sequence). Trimming at V came to 0 bases and at J to 12 bases, leaving 2 bases not matched to a gene. This CDR3 comprises 12 residues. CDR3 loop: CASSQDGRGQFF. CDR3 in DNA: TGTGCCAGCAGCCAAGATGGGAGGGGGCAGTTCTTC.

The J gene is TRBJ2-1, the V gene TRBV25-1, with D possibly being TRBD2 (8 bases). The CDR3 covers 14 residues. The V gene's germline CDR1 is MGHDK and CDR2 SYGVNS. Trimming pared 10 bases from V and 5 bases from J, leaving 18 bases between. The CDR3: CATHGGDSNNEQFF. CDR3 DNA: TGTGCCACCCACGGGGGGGACAGTAACAATGAGCAGTTCTTC.